The rows below give T cell receptor beta chains drawn from one sample of a study of T-cell memory formation after mild COVID-19. Using its own MiXCR run on the 5' RACE reads, TCRdb lists one record per CDR3 protein. Of hundreds of thousands of distinct CDR3 sequences in the sample, around 13% were seen once. The sample comprised PBMCs or a T cell subset sorted from them (not recorded which). These receptors all come from a man between 18 and 35 years old who had mild COVID-19 (a few samples of this study predate the infection). Cell type and time point are not known. Each CDR3 is given with its conserved first and last residue. Each record gives: D gene, J gene, V gene, clone size, CDR3 length, CDR3 DNA, CDR3 protein. The D gene is left open where the match is weak. Size is stated for part of the rows, as once, few or many counts, or as a class when the clone is expanded.

>.|TRBJ2-1|TRBV5-1|.|15
TGCGCCAGCAGCCCGGACGGGGGCGCGAACAATGAGCAGTTCTTC
CASSPDGGANNEQFF
>.|TRBJ2-7|TRBV27|few|13
TGTGCCAGCAGTTTATCGCAAGACTACGAGCAGTACTTC
CASSLSQDYEQYF
>.|TRBJ2-3|TRBV20-1|many|13
TGCAGTGCTAGAGAATGGGCTACAGATACGCAGTATTTT
CSAREWATDTQYF
>.|TRBJ2-2|TRBV30|few|13
TGTGCCTGGTTGAGGCGAGACACCGGGGAGCTGTTTTTT
CAWLRRDTGELFF
>.|TRBJ1-5|TRBV4-1|many|17
TGCGCCAGCAGCCAAGTCCCAGGAGGGGGTATCAATCAGCCCCAGCATTTT
CASSQVPGGGINQPQHF
>.|TRBJ2-1|TRBV7-2|many|12
TGTGCCAGCAGCTTAGCGATTAGTGAGCAGTTCTTC
CASSLAISEQFF
>.|TRBJ2-1|TRBV5-1|few|13
TGCGCCAGCAGCTTGGCCGAGGGGTACGAGCAGTTCTTC
CASSLAEGYEQFF
>.|TRBJ2-7|TRBV3-1|.|14
TGTGCCAGCAGCTACAGGGTGAGCTCCTACGAGCAGTACTTC
CASSYRVSSYEQYF
>.|TRBJ1-1|TRBV29-1|few|13
TGCAGCGTAGCCCCTGTGATGGGGGCTGAAGCTTTCTTT
CSVAPVMGAEAFF
>.|TRBJ2-5|TRBV7-9|many|13
TGTGCCAGCAGCAAGGGGACCGGGGAGACCCAGTACTTC
CASSKGTGETQYF
>.|TRBJ2-6|TRBV7-6|few|17
TGTGCCAGCAGCTTAAGAGCGACGGCTTCAGGGGCCAACGTCCTGACTTTC
CASSLRATASGANVLTF
>.|TRBJ1-1|TRBV5-1|many|14
TGCGCCAGCAGCTTGACGACAGCTAACACTGAAGCTTTCTTT
CASSLTTANTEAFF
>.|TRBJ2-3|TRBV20-1|.|17
TGCAGTGCGGCCCCGGCCCGGCGGGGAGCTAGCACAGATACGCAGTATTTT
CSAAPARRGASTDTQYF
>.|TRBJ1-1|TRBV5-1|many|13
TGCGCCAGCAGCTTGGGAGCCCAGACTGAAGCTTTCTTT
CASSLGAQTEAFF
>TRBD1|TRBJ1-1|TRBV6-2/TRBV6-3|.|18
TGTGCCAGCAGCTTCGTAAAAGGACAGGGCCATCGGGACACTGAAGCTTTCTTT
CASSFVKGQGHRDTEAFF
>.|TRBJ2-4|TRBV29-1|.|12
TGCAGCGTTGCAGGGATTGATTACATTCAGTACTTC
CSVAGIDYIQYF
>.|TRBJ2-1|TRBV5-1|.|13
TGCGCCAGCAGCTTGGAGGACCGAGGGGGGCAGTTCTTC
CASSLEDRGGQFF
>TRBD2|TRBJ2-7|TRBV5-1|few|15
TGCGCCAGCAGCGCGGACCCCGGGGGGTCCTACGAGCAGTACTTC
CASSADPGGSYEQYF
>.|TRBJ2-3|TRBV2|.|13
TGTGCCAGCACCCCGGATTCGGGGTCTACGCAGTATTTT
CASTPDSGSTQYF
>TRBD1|TRBJ2-7|TRBV4-3|many|15
TGCGCCAGCAGCCAGGGGACAGGGGTTTCCTACGAGCAGTACTTC
CASSQGTGVSYEQYF
>TRBD2|TRBJ2-3|TRBV6-2/TRBV6-3|.|16
TGTGCCAGCAGCCAGGGGACTAGCGGGGGGACAAGAACGCAGTATTTT
CASSQGTSGGTRTQYF
>.|TRBJ2-1|TRBV20-1|many|14
TGCAGTGCTAGAGGGCTAGGAACCTACAATGAGCAGTTCTTC
CSARGLGTYNEQFF
>.|TRBJ1-1|TRBV11-2|.|15
TGTGCCAGCACCCTCCGGGGGGTCCCTGGGACTGAAGCTTTCTTT
CASTLRGVPGTEAFF